This T cell receptor beta chain was sequenced for a study of shared clonotypes between healthy human individuals. V was clipped by 1 base and J by 0 bases, with 11 bases between them. This CDR3 contains 16 residues. CDR1 is SGHDT, CDR2 YYEEEE, per germline. Sorted-subset replicate PCR reactions contained about 200 ng DNA, corresponding to about 30,000 T cell genomes. Sequenced by immunoSEQ multiplex PCR; TCRdb stores in-frame clones only, minus some. Among 2 million to 2.5 million clones listed, nearly 97% were seen once. Of note for this clone: Its antigen is not known.

Free of recent acute infections or vaccinations, the donors were healthy HIV-negative adults. General study findings and limits: Large sequencing depth failed to make sorted-subset sequencing complete, rarefaction showed. Blood was the sole source, and tissue repertoires probably differ.

Material for sequencing was naive CD4+ T cells sorted from blood. Subset noted: CD45RA+ positively selected. V and J are TRBV5-6 and TRBJ2-4; no clear D gene. The source of this sequence is a man aged 18 to 29 in good health. Here the CDR3 reads CASSLTVGSAKNIQYF. CDR3 DNA: TGTGCCAGCAGCTTGACCGTGGGGTCAGCCAAAAACATTCAGTACTTC.